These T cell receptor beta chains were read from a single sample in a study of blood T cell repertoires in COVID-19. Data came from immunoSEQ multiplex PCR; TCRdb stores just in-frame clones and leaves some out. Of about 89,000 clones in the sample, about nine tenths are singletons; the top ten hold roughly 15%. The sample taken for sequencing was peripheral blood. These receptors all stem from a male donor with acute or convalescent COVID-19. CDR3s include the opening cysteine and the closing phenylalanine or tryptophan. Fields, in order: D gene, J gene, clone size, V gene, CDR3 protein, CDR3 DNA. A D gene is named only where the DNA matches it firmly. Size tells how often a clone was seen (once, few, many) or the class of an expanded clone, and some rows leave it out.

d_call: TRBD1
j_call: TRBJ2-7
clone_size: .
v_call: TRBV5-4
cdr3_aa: CASSPRDRLGEQYF
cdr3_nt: TGTGCCAGCAGCCCGAGGGACAGGCTCGGCGAGCAGTACTTC

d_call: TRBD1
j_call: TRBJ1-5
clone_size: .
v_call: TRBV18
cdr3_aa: CASSSGQGNQPQHF
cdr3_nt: TGTGCCAGCTCGTCGGGACAGGGCAATCAGCCCCAGCATTTT

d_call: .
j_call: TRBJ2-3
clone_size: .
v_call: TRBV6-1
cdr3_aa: CASSETTTYRATDTQYF
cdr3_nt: TGTGCCAGCAGCGAAACGACTACTTACCGAGCAACAGATACGCAGTATTTT

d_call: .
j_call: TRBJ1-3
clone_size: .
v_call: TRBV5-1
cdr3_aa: CASREQPHSGNTIYF
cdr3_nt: TGCGCCAGCAGGGAACAGCCACACTCTGGAAACACCATATATTTT

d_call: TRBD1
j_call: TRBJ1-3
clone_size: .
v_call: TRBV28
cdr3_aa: CASGTASGNTIYF
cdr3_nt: TGTGCCAGTGGGACAGCTTCTGGAAACACCATATATTTT

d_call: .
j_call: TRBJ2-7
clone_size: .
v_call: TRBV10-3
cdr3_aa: CAIRSGTMTYEQYF
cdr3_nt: TGTGCCATCAGGTCCGGGACAATGACCTACGAGCAGTACTTC

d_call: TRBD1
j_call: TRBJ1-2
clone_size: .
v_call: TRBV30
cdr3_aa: CARSTGTDYGYTF
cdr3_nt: TGTGCCCGGTCAACAGGGACAGACTATGGCTACACCTTC

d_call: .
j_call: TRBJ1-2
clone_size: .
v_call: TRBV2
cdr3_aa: CASSNPTYTDNYGYTF
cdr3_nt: TGTGCCAGCAGCAACCCAACCTACACAGATAACTATGGCTACACCTTC

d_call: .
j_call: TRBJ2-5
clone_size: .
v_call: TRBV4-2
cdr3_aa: CASSQDEGLRGQTQYF
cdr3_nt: TGTGCCAGCAGCCAAGATGAGGGACTCCGAGGGCAGACCCAGTACTTC

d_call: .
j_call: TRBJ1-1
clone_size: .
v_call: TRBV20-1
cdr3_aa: CSARFSEAFF
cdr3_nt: TGCAGTGCTAGATTCAGTGAAGCTTTCTTT

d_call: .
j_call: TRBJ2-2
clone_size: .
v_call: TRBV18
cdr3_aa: CASSPRQGGTGELFF
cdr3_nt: TGTGCCAGCTCACCGCGGCAGGGGGGCACCGGGGAGCTGTTTTTT

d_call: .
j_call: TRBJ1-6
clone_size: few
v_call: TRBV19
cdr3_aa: CASSIDRAGNSPLHF
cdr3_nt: TGTGCCAGTAGTATAGATCGGGCAGGGAATTCACCCCTCCACTTT

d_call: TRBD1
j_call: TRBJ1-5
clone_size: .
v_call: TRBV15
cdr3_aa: CATSRGPGGHQPQHF
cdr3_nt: TGTGCCACCAGCAGAGGGCCAGGGGGCCATCAGCCCCAGCATTTT

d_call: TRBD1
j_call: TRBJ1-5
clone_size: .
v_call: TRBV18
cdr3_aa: CASSPTGASSNQPQHF
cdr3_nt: TGTGCCAGCTCACCTACAGGGGCCTCAAGCAATCAGCCCCAGCATTTT

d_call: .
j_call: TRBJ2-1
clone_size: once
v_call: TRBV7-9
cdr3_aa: CASTLDLDEQFF
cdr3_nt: TGTGCCAGCACCCTTGACTTGGATGAGCAGTTCTTC

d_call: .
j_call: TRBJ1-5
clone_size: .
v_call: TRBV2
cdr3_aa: CASSNQGDQPQHF
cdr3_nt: TGTGCCAGCAGCAACCAGGGTGATCAGCCCCAGCATTTT

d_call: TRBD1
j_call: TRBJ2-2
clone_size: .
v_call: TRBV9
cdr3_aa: CASSAKGTGMYTGELFF
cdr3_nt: TGTGCCAGCAGCGCCAAGGGGACAGGGATGTACACCGGGGAGCTGTTTTTT

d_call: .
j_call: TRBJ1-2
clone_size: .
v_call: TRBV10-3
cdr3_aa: CAISEADGYTF
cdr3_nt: TGTGCCATCAGCGAGGCGGATGGCTACACCTTC

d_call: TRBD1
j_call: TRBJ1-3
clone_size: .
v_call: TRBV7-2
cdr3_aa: CASSSGTGSGNTIYF
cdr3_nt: TGTGCCAGCAGCTCAGGGACAGGCTCTGGAAACACCATATATTTT

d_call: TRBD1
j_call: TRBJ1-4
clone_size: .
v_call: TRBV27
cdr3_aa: CASSRQGSNEKLFF
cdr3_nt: TGTGCCAGCAGCAGACAGGGGTCTAATGAAAAACTGTTTTTT

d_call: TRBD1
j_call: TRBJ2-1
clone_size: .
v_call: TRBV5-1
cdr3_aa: CASSGQGAPYNEQFF
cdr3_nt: TGCGCCAGCAGCGGACAGGGGGCGCCCTACAATGAGCAGTTCTTC

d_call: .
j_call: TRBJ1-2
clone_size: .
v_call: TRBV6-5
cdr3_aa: CASREGPFNYGYTF
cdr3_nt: TGTGCCAGCAGGGAGGGGCCATTTAACTATGGCTACACCTTC

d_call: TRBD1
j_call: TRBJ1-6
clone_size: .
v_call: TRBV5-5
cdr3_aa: CASSLVFQEGGNSPLHF
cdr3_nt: TGTGCCAGCAGCTTGGTTTTCCAGGAAGGGGGCAATTCACCCCTCCACTTT

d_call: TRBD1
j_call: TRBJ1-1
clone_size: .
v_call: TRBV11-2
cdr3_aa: CASSYNRDRGMRNTEAFF
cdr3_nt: TGTGCCAGCAGCTATAACCGGGACAGGGGGATGAGGAACACTGAAGCTTTCTTT

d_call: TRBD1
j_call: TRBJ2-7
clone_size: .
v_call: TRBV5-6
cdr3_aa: CASSFGTGYEQYF
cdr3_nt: TGTGCCAGCAGCTTTGGGACAGGCTACGAGCAGTACTTC

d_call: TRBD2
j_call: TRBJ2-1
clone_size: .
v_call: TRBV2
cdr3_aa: CASSGRGSYNEQFF
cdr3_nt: TGTGCCAGCAGTGGGCGGGGGTCCTACAATGAGCAGTTCTTC

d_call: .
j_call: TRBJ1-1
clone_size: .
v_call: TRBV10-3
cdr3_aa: CAISGGRGTEAFF
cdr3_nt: TGTGCCATCAGTGGAGGGAGGGGGACTGAAGCTTTCTTT

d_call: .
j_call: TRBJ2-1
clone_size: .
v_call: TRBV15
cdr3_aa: CATSSLAANEQFF
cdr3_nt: TGTGCCACCAGCAGCCTCGCGGCGAATGAGCAGTTCTTC

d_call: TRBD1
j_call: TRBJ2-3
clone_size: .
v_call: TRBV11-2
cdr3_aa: CASSLDRVTDTQYF
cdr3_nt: TGTGCCAGCAGCTTGGACAGGGTTACAGATACGCAGTATTTT

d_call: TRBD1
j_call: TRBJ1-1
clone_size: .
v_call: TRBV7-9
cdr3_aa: CASTQGTGSLDTEAFF
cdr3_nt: TGTGCCAGCACCCAGGGGACAGGGTCTCTGGACACTGAAGCTTTCTTT

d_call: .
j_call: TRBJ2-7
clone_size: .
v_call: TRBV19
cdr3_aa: CASSTSTARYEQYF
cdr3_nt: TGTGCCAGTAGTACCTCGACAGCCCGCTACGAGCAGTACTTC

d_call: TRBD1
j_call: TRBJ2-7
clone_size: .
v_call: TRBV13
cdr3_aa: CASSLGTGTGVTYEQYF
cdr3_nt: TGTGCCAGCAGCTTAGGGACCGGGACAGGGGTTACCTACGAGCAGTACTTC

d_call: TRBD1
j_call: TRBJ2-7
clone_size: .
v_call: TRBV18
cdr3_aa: CASSPPGQPYEQYF
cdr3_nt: TGTGCCAGCTCACCACCGGGACAGCCTTACGAGCAGTACTTC

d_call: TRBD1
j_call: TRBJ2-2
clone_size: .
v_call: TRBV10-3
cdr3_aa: CAIRTAGTATGELFF
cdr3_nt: TGTGCCATCAGGACAGCCGGGACAGCTACCGGGGAGCTGTTTTTT

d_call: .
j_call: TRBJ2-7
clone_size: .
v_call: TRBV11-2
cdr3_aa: CASSMERTELYEQYF
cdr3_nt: TGTGCCAGCAGCATGGAAAGGACAGAGCTCTACGAGCAGTACTTC

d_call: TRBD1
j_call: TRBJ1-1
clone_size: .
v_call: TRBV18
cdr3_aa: CASSPFPQGANTEAFF
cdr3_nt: TGTGCCAGCTCACCATTCCCCCAGGGGGCGAACACTGAAGCTTTCTTT

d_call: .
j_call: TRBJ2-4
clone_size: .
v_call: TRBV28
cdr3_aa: CASSFGRIDRRSAYF
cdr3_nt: TGTGCCAGCAGTTTTGGCCGAATCGACAGACGCAGTGCGTACTTC

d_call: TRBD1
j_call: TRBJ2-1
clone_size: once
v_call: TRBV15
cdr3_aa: CATSRDIGQAYNEQFF
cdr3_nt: TGTGCCACCAGCAGAGATATAGGACAGGCCTACAATGAGCAGTTCTTC

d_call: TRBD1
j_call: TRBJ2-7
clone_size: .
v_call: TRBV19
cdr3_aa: CASSPGQGATYEQYF
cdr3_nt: TGTGCCAGTAGTCCCGGACAGGGGGCAACCTACGAGCAGTACTTC

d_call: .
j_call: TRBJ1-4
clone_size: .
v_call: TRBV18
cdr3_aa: CASSPGAGNEKLFF
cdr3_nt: TGTGCCAGCTCACCAGGGGCGGGGAATGAAAAACTGTTTTTT